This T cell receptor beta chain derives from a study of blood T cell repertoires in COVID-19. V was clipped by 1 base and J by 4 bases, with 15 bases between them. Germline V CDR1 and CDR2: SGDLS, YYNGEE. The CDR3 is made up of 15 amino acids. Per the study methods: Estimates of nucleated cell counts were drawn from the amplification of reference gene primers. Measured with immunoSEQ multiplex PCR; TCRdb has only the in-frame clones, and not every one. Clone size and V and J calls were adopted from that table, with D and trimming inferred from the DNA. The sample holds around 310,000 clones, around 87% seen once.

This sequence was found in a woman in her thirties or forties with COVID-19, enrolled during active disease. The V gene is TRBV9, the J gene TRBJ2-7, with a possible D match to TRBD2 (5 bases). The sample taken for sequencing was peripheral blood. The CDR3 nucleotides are TGTGCCAGCAGCGTATTAGGACGGGAAGGGTACGAGCAGTACTTC. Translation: CASSVLGREGYEQYF.